The clone carrying this T cell receptor beta chain occurred once. Its target is not known. Measured with immunoSEQ multiplex PCR; TCRdb has only the in-frame clones, and not every one. The table records several thousand clones, about 97% of them present only once. Blood collection times were about day -28 and days 30, 100, 180 posttransplant. This entry comes from a study of T cell clonotyping in hematopoietic cell transplantation. Regarding the study as a whole: After transplant, recipient diversity fell while pathologically expanded clonotypes grew through day 180. At the given depth, recipient repertoires were over 95% de novo clonotypes.

Sequenced here: peripheral blood mononuclear cells, sampled 100 days after allogeneic stem cell transplant. This receptor was identified in a male patient over 55 who had an allogeneic stem cell transplant from a related donor, so the T cells may come from the graft donor. Some clones in this sample may be carry-over from other donors' samples.

The CDR3: CASSIGRHTEAFF. The CDR3 nucleotides are TGTGCCAGTAGTATCGGGCGGCACACTGAAGCTTTCTTT. The V and J genes are TRBV19 and TRBJ1-1; D is ambiguous. This CDR3 is 13 amino acids long. V lost 3 bases and J 3 bases, leaving 8 bases between the germline ends. Looked up from germline, CDR1 is LNHDA and CDR2 is SQIVND (reference sequence).